A selection of T cell receptor beta chains follows, all from one sample in a study of cytomegalovirus exposure and HLA in healthy donors. Only in-frame clones appear in the TCRdb table, and some are missing; sequencing was by immunoSEQ multiplex PCR. The repertoire holds nearly 100,000 clones, with roughly a tenth as singletons. The specimen was PBMCs. These receptors all stem from a man aged 45-60 years in good health and CMV-seropositive. CDR3s include the opening cysteine and the closing phenylalanine or tryptophan. The D gene is left open where the match is weak. Clone size is not always given. Where it is, it says once, few, many or a class for expanded clones.

NA,NA,TRBV5-1,TRBJ1-4,CASSFQGATNEKLFF,TGCGCCAGCAGCTTCCAAGGGGCAACTAATGAAAAACTGTTTTTT
NA,NA,TRBV9,TRBJ1-2,CASSVADSSNYGYTF,TGTGCCAGCAGCGTGGCGGACAGCTCTAACTATGGCTACACCTTC
TRBD2,NA,TRBV28,TRBJ2-1,CASLPSSGRVDEQFF,TGTGCCAGCCTACCTTCTAGCGGGAGGGTCGATGAGCAGTTCTTC
TRBD2,few,TRBV7-3,TRBJ2-1,CASSFALAGGDEQFF,TGTGCCAGCAGTTTCGCACTAGCGGGAGGTGATGAGCAGTTCTTC
NA,NA,TRBV5-8,TRBJ1-6,CASSFKSSYNSPLHF,TGTGCCAGCAGCTTCAAGAGCTCCTATAATTCACCCCTCCACTTT
NA,NA,TRBV28,TRBJ2-7,CASSMFYEQYF,TGTGCCAGCAGCATGTTCTACGAGCAGTACTTC
TRBD2,few,TRBV19,TRBJ2-1,CASSSGRGGNEQFF,TGTGCCAGTAGCAGCGGGAGAGGAGGGAATGAGCAGTTCTTC
TRBD1,NA,TRBV9,TRBJ1-1,CASSLSGQENTEAFF,TGTGCCAGCAGCTTGTCGGGACAGGAGAACACTGAAGCTTTCTTT
TRBD2,few,TRBV27,TRBJ2-3,CASSTLADGTDTQYF,TGTGCCAGCAGTACCCTAGCGGATGGCACAGATACGCAGTATTTT
TRBD2,NA,TRBV7-9,TRBJ2-7,CASSSGREVAYEQYF,TGTGCCAGCAGCTCAGGGAGGGAGGTCGCCTACGAGCAGTACTTC
NA,few,TRBV7-2,TRBJ2-7,CASSPMGGDFGYEQYF,TGTGCCAGCAGCCCAATGGGAGGCGATTTTGGGTACGAGCAGTACTTC
TRBD2,NA,TRBV29-1,TRBJ2-7,CSASGLAGVSEQYF,TGCAGCGCATCCGGACTAGCGGGAGTTTCCGAGCAGTACTTC
NA,NA,TRBV18,TRBJ2-6,CASSPQVPGANVLTF,TGTGCCAGCTCGCCGCAGGTTCCTGGGGCCAACGTCCTGACTTTC
TRBD1,few,TRBV11-1,TRBJ2-5,CASSYGQGPTGTQYF,TGTGCCAGCAGTTACGGACAGGGACCTACTGGGACCCAGTACTTC
NA,NA,TRBV28,TRBJ2-3,CASSYTDTQYF,TGTGCCAGCAGCTACACAGATACGCAGTATTTT
NA,few,TRBV30,TRBJ2-2,CAWTPPGTPTGELFF,TGTGCCTGGACCCCACCCGGGACACCCACCGGGGAGCTGTTTTTT
NA,NA,TRBV21-1,TRBJ2-3,CASSNRDRGLWTDTQYF,TGTGCCAGCAGCAACCGGGACAGGGGGCTTTGGACAGATACGCAGTATTTT
TRBD2,few,TRBV7-9,TRBJ2-7,CASSLAGTSGRINEQYF,TGTGCCAGCAGCTTAGCCGGGACTAGCGGGAGGATTAACGAGCAGTACTTC
NA,few,TRBV10-3,TRBJ2-1,CAISEVGGGHNEQFF,TGTGCCATCAGTGAGGTAGGCGGGGGCCACAATGAGCAGTTCTTC
NA,NA,TRBV4-3,TRBJ2-7,CASSQDPVPEQYF,TGCGCCAGCAGCCAAGACCCGGTCCCCGAGCAGTACTTC
TRBD1,few,TRBV19,TRBJ2-7,CAVPQGAGNEQYF,TGTGCCGTTCCACAGGGGGCAGGAAACGAGCAGTACTTC
TRBD2,NA,TRBV19,TRBJ2-7,CASSTGLGGSYEQYF,TGTGCCAGTAGTACGGGACTAGGGGGCTCCTACGAGCAGTACTTC
TRBD1,NA,TRBV30,TRBJ2-7,CAWSDQGQGHHEQYF,TGTGCCTGGAGTGACCAGGGACAGGGGCACCACGAGCAGTACTTC
TRBD2,NA,TRBV7-2,TRBJ2-1,CASSSVSGSSYNEQFF,TGTGCCAGCAGTTCGGTAAGCGGGAGCTCCTACAATGAGCAGTTCTTC
TRBD1,NA,TRBV29-1,TRBJ1-2,CSVTRTGARYGYIF,TGCAGCGTTACTAGGACAGGGGCTCGTTACGGCTACATCTTC
NA,few,TRBV7-9,TRBJ1-1,CASSPAADFNTEAFF,TGTGCCAGCAGCCCAGCGGCAGATTTTAACACTGAAGCTTTCTTT
TRBD1,few,TRBV28,TRBJ1-4,CASRRQGNNEKLFF,TGTGCCAGCAGAAGACAGGGAAATAATGAAAAACTGTTTTTT
NA,few,TRBV18,TRBJ1-5,CASRGEGNQPQHF,TGTGCCAGCCGGGGGGAAGGCAATCAGCCCCAGCATTTT
TRBD2,few,TRBV5-1,TRBJ2-1,CASSLGAGGNNEQFF,TGCGCCAGCAGCTTAGGAGCGGGAGGAAACAATGAGCAGTTCTTC
NA,few,TRBV5-1,TRBJ2-7,CASSVQGLTYEQYF,TGCGCCAGCAGCGTCCAGGGGTTAACCTACGAGCAGTACTTC
TRBD2,NA,TRBV7-9,TRBJ2-2,CASSPGTSGADANTGELFF,TGTGCCAGCAGCCCGGGGACTAGCGGGGCCGACGCGAACACCGGGGAGCTGTTTTTT
NA,few,TRBV7-6,TRBJ1-1,CASSAQTVNTEAFF,TGTGCCAGCAGCGCCCAGACAGTGAACACTGAAGCTTTCTTT
TRBD1,few,TRBV6-1,TRBJ1-6,CASKEGTGNNSPLHF,TGTGCCAGCAAAGAAGGGACAGGGAATAATTCCCCCCTCCACTTT
TRBD1,few,TRBV28,TRBJ2-7,CASSLGTAYEQYF,TGTGCCAGCAGCCTGGGGACAGCTTACGAGCAGTACTTC
NA,NA,TRBV30,TRBJ2-1,CAWTTGLGEQFF,TGTGCCTGGACCACGGGACTCGGAGAGCAGTTCTTC
NA,few,TRBV4-1,TRBJ1-2,CASSQPLEGSLFGYTF,TGCGCCAGCAGCCAACCGCTCGAGGGAAGTTTGTTTGGCTACACCTTC
NA,few,TRBV21-1,TRBJ1-3,CASSPGGGASTGNTIYF,TGTGCCAGCAGCCCGGGCGGGGGCGCTTCCACTGGAAACACCATATATTTT
NA,few,TRBV5-4,TRBJ1-1,CASSLAPTVGTEAFF,TGTGCCAGCAGCTTGGCCCCGACAGTCGGCACTGAAGCTTTCTTT
TRBD2,few,TRBV7-9,TRBJ2-1,CASSARLAGGYAEQFF,TGTGCCAGCAGCGCTAGACTAGCGGGAGGATACGCTGAGCAGTTCTTC
TRBD1,NA,TRBV10-3,TRBJ1-3,CAISERDRANTIYF,TGTGCCATCAGTGAAAGGGACAGGGCCAACACCATATATTTT
NA,NA,TRBV6-6,TRBJ2-1,CASSYSSGDSYNEQFF,TGTGCCAGCAGTTACTCGTCAGGCGACTCCTACAATGAGCAGTTCTTC
TRBD2,few,TRBV6-1,TRBJ2-7,CASRGLAEQYF,TGTGCCAGCAGAGGACTAGCCGAGCAGTACTTC
NA,NA,TRBV28,TRBJ1-1,CASSLRGSTEAFF,TGTGCCAGCAGTTTAAGAGGATCCACTGAAGCTTTCTTT
NA,many,TRBV5-1,TRBJ1-2,CASSLDQGSYGYTF,TGCGCCAGCAGCTTGGACCAGGGGAGCTATGGCTACACCTTC
NA,few,TRBV7-2,TRBJ2-5,CASSLSVQRGTQYF,TGTGCCAGCAGCTTATCGGTGCAAAGGGGGACCCAGTACTTC
TRBD1,few,TRBV2,TRBJ1-2,CASSETGWRGYTF,TGTGCCAGCAGTGAGACAGGGTGGCGGGGCTACACCTTC
NA,few,TRBV27,TRBJ2-2,CASSLLGAATGELFF,TGTGCCAGCAGTTTACTGGGGGCGGCCACCGGGGAGCTGTTTTTT
NA,few,TRBV19,TRBJ2-7,CASSIQGGTYEQYF,TGTGCCAGTAGTATTCAAGGCGGAACCTACGAGCAGTACTTC
NA,NA,TRBV7-9,TRBJ1-4,CASSLLLEKLFF,TGTGCCAGCAGCCTATTACTTGAAAAACTGTTTTTT
NA,NA,TRBV7-9,TRBJ1-6,CASSLRGRTVHNSPLHF,TGTGCCAGCAGCTTAAGAGGAAGGACAGTACATAATTCACCCCTCCACTTT
NA,NA,TRBV28,TRBJ1-6,CASSSLTKDSPGRPLHF,TGTGCCAGCAGTTCACTAACCAAGGACAGTCCGGGACGACCCCTCCACTTT
NA,few,TRBV18,TRBJ1-5,CASSPERNQPQHF,TGTGCCAGCTCACCTGAGAGAAATCAGCCCCAGCATTTT